The 6 T cell receptor beta chains given below trace back to one sample, sequenced in a study of T cell responses to AZD1222 COVID-19 vaccine. Profiled with immunoSEQ multiplex PCR; TCRdb holds only in-frame clones, not every one. The sample holds about 140,000 clones, roughly nine tenths seen once. The source was peripheral blood, collected on day 0 of AZD1222 vaccination. The origin of the receptors is an adult in good health.

The count of this clone is one. The J gene is TRBJ2-3, the V gene TRBV11-2, with D tentatively TRBD2 (6 bases). Germline V gene lookup returns CDR1 SGHAT and CDR2 FQNNGV. The ends were cut back, 8 bases at V and 0 bases at J, with 18 bases in the middle. This CDR3 is 16 amino acids long. DNA for the CDR3: TGTGCCAGCTCGCCCGGCCGAGCGGGCAGCACAGATACGCAGTATTTT. This sequence encodes CASSPGRAGSTDTQYF.

The J gene is TRBJ1-4, the V gene TRBV30, with 7 positions matching TRBD1. The CDR3 is 13 amino acids. The germline gives CDR1 GTSNPN, CDR2 SVGIG (reference sequence). V shed 5 bases and J 8 bases; nucleotides not matched to a gene: 8. CDR3 residues: CAWSDRASEKLFF. The CDR3 coding sequence is TGTGCCTGGTCTGACAGGGCGAGCGAAAAACTGTTTTTT.

The V call is TRBV24-1, the J call TRBJ2-7; 12 bases are shared with TRBD2. CDR1 and CDR2 (germline): KGHDR, SFDVKD. The CDR3 runs to 15 residues. Germline trimming cut 7 bases from V and 2 bases from J; bases unmatched to any gene: 5. The CDR3 DNA reads as TGTGCCACCAGCCGAGGACTAGCGGGGCCCTACGAGCAGTACTTC. Translation gives CATSRGLAGPYEQYF.

The rearrangement joins TRBV7-8 to TRBJ1-5, with D maybe TRBD1 (6 bases). Germline V CDR1 and CDR2: SGHVS, FQNEAQ. The CDR3 is made up of 16 amino acids. The V end was cut by 3 bases, the J end by 3 bases, with 15 bases between. CDR3 in amino acids: CASSFRLGGLNQPQHF. The CDR3 nucleotides are TGTGCCAGCAGCTTTAGGCTAGGGGGGCTCAATCAGCCCCAGCATTTT.

The chain links TRBV7-2 to TRBJ1-2; 8 bases fit TRBD1. Looked up from germline, CDR1 is SGHTA and CDR2 is FQGNSA. This CDR3 contains 13 residues. V shed 3 bases, J shed 8 bases, and the junction held 5 bases outside the gene matches. CDR3 protein: CASSFGQGVGYTF. The DNA for the CDR3 is TGTGCCAGCAGCTTTGGACAGGGTGTAGGCTACACCTTC.

This rearrangement joins TRBV20-1 to TRBJ1-2, with D possibly being TRBD1 (6 bases). Germline lookup yields CDR1 DFQATT and CDR2 SNEGSKA (reference sequence). This CDR3 comprises 11 residues. Trimming shortened V by 4 bases and J by 12 bases, and 15 bases separated the two germline ends. The CDR3 bases are TGCAGTGCTAAGGGGGTGGGCGGAGACACCTTC. Protein: CSAKGVGGDTF.